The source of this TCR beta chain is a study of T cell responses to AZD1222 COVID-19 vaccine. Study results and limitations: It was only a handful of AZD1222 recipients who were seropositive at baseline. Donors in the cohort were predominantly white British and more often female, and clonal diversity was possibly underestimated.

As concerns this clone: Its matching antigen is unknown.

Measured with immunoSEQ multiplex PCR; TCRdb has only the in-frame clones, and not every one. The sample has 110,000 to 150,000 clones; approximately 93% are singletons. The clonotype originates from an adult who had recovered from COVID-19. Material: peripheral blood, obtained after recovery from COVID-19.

The CDR3, as DNA: TGTGCCAGCAGCCCACCCCGGGACCTACAGCACTACGAGCAGTACTTC. The encoded protein is CASSPPRDLQHYEQYF. The chain has TRBV7-9 and TRBJ2-7, with D possibly called TRBD1 or TRBD2 (5 bases each). This CDR3 has 16 amino acids. Germline values: CDR1 SEHNR, CDR2 FQNEAQ (reference sequence). The ends were cut back, 5 bases at V and 3 bases at J, with 20 bases in the middle. Full variable domain (missing parts from reference TRBV7-9 and TRBJ2-7): DTGVSQNPRHKITKRGQNVTFRCDPISEHNRLYWYRQTLGQGPEFLTYFQNEAQLEKSRLLSDRFSAERPKGSFSTLEIQRTEQGDSAMYLCASSPPRDLQHYEQYFGPGTRLTVT.